Described below is a single T cell receptor beta chain sequence and its context. The table lists this clonotype with a few counts. This receptor's antigen is unknown. Base-call qualities are not available, and no considerably larger clone is one nucleotide away. The sample is drawn from a study of T cell repertoires in cytomegalovirus infection (dated 2019 in TCRdb). Background for the entire study: Because public TCR beta signatures pointed to carriage of CMV infection together with the matching HLA type, the HLA type of each donor mattered for the analysis. Beyond this particular receptor, the publication reports: In both this cohort and an independent roughly 400-donor cohort, the cumulative frequency of public TCR beta family members distinguished carriers of CMV infection plus the relevant HLA type. The ex vivo response was dominated by HLA-C-restricted CMV-specific TCR beta clonotypes, which also provided the single most frequent clonotype in two of eight donors.

V lost 0 bases and J lost 4 bases, and the count of bases not matched to a germline gene is 4. The CDR3 has 15 amino acids, counting the end cysteine and phenylalanine. CDR3 DNA only is kept here, 45 bases in frame from base 1. The germline V gene provides CDR1 SGDLS and CDR2 YYNGEE. Sequencing took place on an Illumina HiSeq 1500. In TCRdb, the public reads were trimmed at Q25 with fastp and aligned with MiXCR, with productive beta chains retained. Every distinct CDR3 protein forms one entry, paired with its most common genes and DNA. The sample table contains approximately 500,000 distinct CDR3 sequences; only one count was recorded for approximately 11% of them. 10% to 13% of the sample comes from the top ten.

Sequencing was carried out using PBMCs. This TCR was sampled from a human donor in good health (CMV status not recorded). Some clones in this sample may be carry-over from other donors' samples. This receptor chain uses TRBV9 and TRBJ2-5, with TRBD2 identical over 9 junction bases. The CDR3 reads as follows: CASSVGGGEGETQYF. The nucleotides read TGTGCCAGCAGCGTAGGCGGGGGGGAGGGAGAGACCCAGTACTTC.